This T cell receptor (beta chain) stems from a study of T cell clonotyping in hematopoietic cell transplantation. Generated by immunoSEQ multiplex PCR, the TCRdb table keeps only in-frame clones and is missing some. The sample lists approximately 50,000 clones, 80% to 90% occurring once. General study findings and limits: Pathologically expanded recipient clonotypes increased progressively from day 30 to day 180 as diversity fell. Broader posttransplant TCR repertoire diversity was predicted by graft donor and pretransplant recipient Inverse Simpson Index values.

V dropped 5 bases and J dropped 4 bases, with 17 bases sitting between them. CDR1 is SEHNR, CDR2 FQNEAQ, per germline (reference sequence). This CDR3 spans 15 amino acids. Time point: recipient sample about 28 days before transplant, after cytoreduction. This clone was detected only a few times. Its specificity is not known. The source was peripheral blood mononuclear cells, collected before stem cell transplant. The receptor's source is a man in his sixties with biphenotypic leukemia. Some clones in this sample may be carry-over from other donors' samples. The gene calls are TRBV7-9 and TRBJ1-2; weak D call: TRBD1 (5 bases). The CDR3 nucleotides are TGTGCCAGCAGCGGGACCTACGGGGGGACCTATGGCTACACCTTC. Amino acid sequence: CASSGTYGGTYGYTF. The whole variable domain, remainder taken from reference TRBV7-9 and TRBJ1-2, is DTGVSQNPRHKITKRGQNVTFRCDPISEHNRLYWYRQTLGQGPEFLTYFQNEAQLEKSRLLSDRFSAERPKGSFSTLEIQRTEQGDSAMYLCASSGTYGGTYGYTFGSGTRLTVV.